Listed below are T cell receptor beta chains from one sample, sequenced in a study of T-cell reconstitution after alpha-beta-depleted transplantation in children. TCRdb recomputed calls from the PCR reads with MiXCR, one row per CDR3 protein. The sample records some 500,000 distinct CDR3 sequences, about 18% being singletons. The sample in question was PBMCs from the stem cell graft donor, obtained from the stem cell graft. The receptors here all came from a human donor who donated a stem cell graft to a child with acute lymphoblastic leukemia. Each CDR3 is given with its conserved first and last residue.

TRBV20-1,CSALGGRQETQYF
TRBV29-1,CSVDALAGVHPYNEQFF
TRBV7-9,CASSLGGGLGYGYTF
TRBV29-1,CSVEGTHGILNTEAFF
TRBV7-6,CASSLIAGGVPDTQYF
TRBV13,CASSFGQAARNTEAFF
TRBV7-9,CASSTSGSRNNEQFF
TRBV5-1,CASSPWQGADTQYF
TRBV18,CASSPPTGKETQYF
TRBV5-1,CASSRLRTAYTEAFF
TRBV5-1,CASSSGRGGNTDTQYF
TRBV20-1,CSARRTGTNTGELFF
TRBV5-4,CASSLGPLETQYF
TRBV11-1,CASSVQGGGTEAFF
TRBV19,CASSMRAWANTEAFF
TRBV7-3,CASSSRGGDTQYF
TRBV5-1,CASSPGTELGGYTF
TRBV23-1,CASSQSNPGGEQFF
TRBV5-1,CASSPPKGALLHLDTQYF
TRBV20-1,CSARDFEAALSYEQYF
TRBV3-1,CASSQDIGLDNEQFF
TRBV29-1,CSVEDQRTSGNTRELFF
TRBV27,CASSSPTGQGFYEQYF
TRBV5-1,CASSGIMGAHQETQYF
TRBV12-3/TRBV12-4,CASSFTGLEQFF
TRBV12-3/TRBV12-4,CASSSYEAFF
TRBV24-1,CATSVGNTIYF
TRBV7-8,CASSDRGPWPQHF
TRBV9,CASSVTSGRAGQLPDTQYF
TRBV21-1,CASSKLSSPYGYTF